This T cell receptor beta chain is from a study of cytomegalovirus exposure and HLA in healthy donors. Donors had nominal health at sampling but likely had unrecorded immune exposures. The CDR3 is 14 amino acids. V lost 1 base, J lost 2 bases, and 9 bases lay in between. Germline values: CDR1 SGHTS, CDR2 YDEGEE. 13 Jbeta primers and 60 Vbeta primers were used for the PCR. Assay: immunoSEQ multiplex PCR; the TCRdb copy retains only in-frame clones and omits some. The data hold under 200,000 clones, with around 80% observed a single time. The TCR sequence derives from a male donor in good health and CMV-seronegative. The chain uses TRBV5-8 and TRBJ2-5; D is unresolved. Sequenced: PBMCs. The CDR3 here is CASSLFGRQETQYF. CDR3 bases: TGTGCCAGCAGCTTGTTTGGGCGACAAGAGACCCAGTACTTC. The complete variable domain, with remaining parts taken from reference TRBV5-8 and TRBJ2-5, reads EAGVTQSPTHLIKTRGQQATLRCSPISGHTSVYWYQQALGLGLQFLLWYDEGEERNRGNFPPRFSGRQFPNYSSELNVNALELEDSALYLCASSLFGRQETQYFGPGTRLLVL.